This TCR beta chain was sequenced during a study of blood T cell repertoires in COVID-19. On the study more broadly: Material from acute and convalescent COVID-19 was sourced from the United States, Italy and Spain.

The CDR3 has 13 residues. The germline V gene has CDR1 SQVTM and CDR2 ANQGSEA. After removal of 7 bases from V and 3 bases from J, the junction contained 7 bases not matched to a gene. This table comes from immunoSEQ multiplex PCR, and its TCRdb copy is limited to in-frame clones, with some not included. This table has 200,000 or so clones, roughly 80% appearing once. This chain uses TRBV29-1 with TRBJ2-7; 9 positions match TRBD1. Source material: peripheral blood. The receptor was isolated from a young man with active or convalescent COVID-19. The DNA of the CDR3 is TGCAGCGGCGTGACAGGGGGAAACTACGAGCAGTACTTC. Its protein is CSGVTGGNYEQYF.